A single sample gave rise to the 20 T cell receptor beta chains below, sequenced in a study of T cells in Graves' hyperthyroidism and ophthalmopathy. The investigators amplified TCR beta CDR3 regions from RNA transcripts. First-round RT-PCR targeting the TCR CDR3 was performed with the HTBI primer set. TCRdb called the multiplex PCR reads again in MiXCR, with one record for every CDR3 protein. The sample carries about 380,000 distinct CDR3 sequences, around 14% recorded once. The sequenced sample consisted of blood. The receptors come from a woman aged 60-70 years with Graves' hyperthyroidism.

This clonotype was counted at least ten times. DNA for the CDR3: TGTGCCAGCAGCCAAGATAGGGGACTGAGCTATGGCTACACCTTC. Amino acid sequence: CASSQDRGLSYGYTF. The V gene is TRBV3-1, the J gene TRBJ1-2; D possibly corresponds to TRBD1 (5 bases). The CDR3 loop spans 15 amino acids. Trimming left V 0 bases short and J 4 bases short, with 12 bases between. Per the germline V gene, CDR1 is LGHDT and CDR2 is YNNKEL (reference sequence). Full variable domain (rest looked up from reference TRBV3-1 and TRBJ1-2): DTAVSQTPKYLVTQMGNDKSIKCEQNLGHDTMYWYKQDSKKFLKIMFSYNNKELIINETVPNRFSPKSPDKAHLNLHINSLELGDSAVYFCASSQDRGLSYGYTFGSGTRLTVV.

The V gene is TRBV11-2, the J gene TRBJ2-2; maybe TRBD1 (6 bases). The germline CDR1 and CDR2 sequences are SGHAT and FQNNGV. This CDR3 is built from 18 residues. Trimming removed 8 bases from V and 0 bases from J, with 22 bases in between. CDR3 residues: CASSPVQGILANTGELFF. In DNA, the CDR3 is TGTGCCAGCTCACCGGTACAGGGTATCCTCGCGAACACCGGGGAGCTGTTTTTT.

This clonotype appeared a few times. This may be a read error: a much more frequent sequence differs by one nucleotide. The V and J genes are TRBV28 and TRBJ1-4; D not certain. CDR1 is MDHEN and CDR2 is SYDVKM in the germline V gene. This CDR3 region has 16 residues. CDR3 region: CASSSLRTGRNAKLFF. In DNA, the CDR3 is TGTGCCAGCAGCAGTTTACGTACCGGGAGGAATGCAAAACTGTTTTTT.

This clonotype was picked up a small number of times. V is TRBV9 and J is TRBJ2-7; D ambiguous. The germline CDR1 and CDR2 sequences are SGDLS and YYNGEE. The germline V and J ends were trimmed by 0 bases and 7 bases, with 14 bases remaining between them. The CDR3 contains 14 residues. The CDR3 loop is CASSVVPGTWEQYF. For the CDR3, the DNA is TGTGCCAGCAGCGTAGTCCCGGGTACGTGGGAGCAGTACTTC. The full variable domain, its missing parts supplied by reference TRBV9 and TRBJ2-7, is DSGVTQTPKHLITATGQRVTLRCSPRSGDLSVYWYQQSLDQGLQFLIQYYNGEERAKGNILERFSAQQFPDLHSELNLSSLELGDSALYFCASSVVPGTWEQYFGPGTRLTVT.

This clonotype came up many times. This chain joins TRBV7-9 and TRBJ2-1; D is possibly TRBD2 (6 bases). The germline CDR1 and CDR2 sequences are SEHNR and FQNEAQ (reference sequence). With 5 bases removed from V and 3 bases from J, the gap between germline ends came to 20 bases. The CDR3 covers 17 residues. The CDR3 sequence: CASSKGLGHPSYNEQFF. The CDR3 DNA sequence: TGTGCCAGCAGCAAGGGACTTGGACACCCAAGCTACAATGAGCAGTTCTTC.

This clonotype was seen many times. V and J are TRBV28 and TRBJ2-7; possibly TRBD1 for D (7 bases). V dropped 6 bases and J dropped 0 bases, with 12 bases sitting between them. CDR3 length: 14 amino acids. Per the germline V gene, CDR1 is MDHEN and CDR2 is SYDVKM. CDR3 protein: CASRGGTASYEQYF. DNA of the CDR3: TGTGCCAGCAGAGGGGGGACAGCCTCCTACGAGCAGTACTTC. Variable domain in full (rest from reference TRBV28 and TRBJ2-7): DVKVTQSSRYLVKRTGEKVFLECVQDMDHENMFWYRQDPGLGLRLIYFSYDVKMKEKGDIPEGYSVSREKKERFSLILESASTNQTSMYLCASRGGTASYEQYFGPGTRLTVT.

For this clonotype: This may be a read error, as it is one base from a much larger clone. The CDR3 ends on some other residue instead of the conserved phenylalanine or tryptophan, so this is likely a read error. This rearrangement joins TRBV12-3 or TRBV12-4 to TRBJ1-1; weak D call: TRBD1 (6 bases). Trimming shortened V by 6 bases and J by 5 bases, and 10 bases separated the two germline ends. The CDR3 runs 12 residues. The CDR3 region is CASSQTGTEAFS. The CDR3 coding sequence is TGTGCCAGCAGCCAAACAGGGACTGAAGCTTTCTCT.

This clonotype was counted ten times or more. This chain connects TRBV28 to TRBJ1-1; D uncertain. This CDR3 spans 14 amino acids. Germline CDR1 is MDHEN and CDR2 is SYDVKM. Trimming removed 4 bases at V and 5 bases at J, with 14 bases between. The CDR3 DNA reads TGTGCCAGCAGTTCGGCGGGCTCTGGGACTGAAGCTTTCTTT. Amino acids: CASSSAGSGTEAFF.

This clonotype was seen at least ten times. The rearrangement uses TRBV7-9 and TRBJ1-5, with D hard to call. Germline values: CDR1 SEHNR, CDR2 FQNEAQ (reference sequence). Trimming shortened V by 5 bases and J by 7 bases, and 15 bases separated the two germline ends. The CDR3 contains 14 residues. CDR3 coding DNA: TGTGCCAGCAGCCATGAATCGGGCGGACAGCCCCAGCATTTT. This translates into CASSHESGGQPQHF.

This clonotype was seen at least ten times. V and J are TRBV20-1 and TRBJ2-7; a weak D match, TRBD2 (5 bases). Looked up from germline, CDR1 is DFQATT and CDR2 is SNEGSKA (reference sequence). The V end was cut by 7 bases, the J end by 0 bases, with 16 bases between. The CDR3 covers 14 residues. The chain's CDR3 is CSVSRRSSSYEQYF. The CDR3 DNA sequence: TGCAGTGTATCGAGGAGGTCGAGCTCCTACGAGCAGTACTTC.

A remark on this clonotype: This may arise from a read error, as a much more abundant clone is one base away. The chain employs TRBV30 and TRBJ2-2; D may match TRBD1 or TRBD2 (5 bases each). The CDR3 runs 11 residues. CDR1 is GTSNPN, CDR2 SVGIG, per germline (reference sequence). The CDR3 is CPWGYTGELFF. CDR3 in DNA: TGTCCCTGGGGGTACACCGGGGAGCTGTTTTTT.

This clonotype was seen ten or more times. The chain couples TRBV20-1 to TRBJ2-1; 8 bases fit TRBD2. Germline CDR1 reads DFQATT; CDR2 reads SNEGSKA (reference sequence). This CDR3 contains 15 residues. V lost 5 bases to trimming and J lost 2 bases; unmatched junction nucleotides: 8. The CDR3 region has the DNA TGCAGTGCTGCCGGGACTAGTAGGGCCTACAATGAGCAGTTCTTC. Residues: CSAAGTSRAYNEQFF.

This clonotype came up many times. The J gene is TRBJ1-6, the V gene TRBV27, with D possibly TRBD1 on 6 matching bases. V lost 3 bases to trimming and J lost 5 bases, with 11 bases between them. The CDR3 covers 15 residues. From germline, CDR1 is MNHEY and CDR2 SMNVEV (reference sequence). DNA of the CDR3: TGTGCCAGCAGTTTTCAAGGGGGGAATAATTCACCCCTCCACTTT. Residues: CASSFQGGNNSPLHF.

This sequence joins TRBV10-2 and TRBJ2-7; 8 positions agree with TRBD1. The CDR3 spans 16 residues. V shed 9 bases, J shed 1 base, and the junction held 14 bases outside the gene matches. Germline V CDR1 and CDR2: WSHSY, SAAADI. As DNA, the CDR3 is TGCGCCAGTAGGGGCCTGACAGGGGAGGCTTCCTACGAGCAGTACTTC. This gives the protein CASRGLTGEASYEQYF.

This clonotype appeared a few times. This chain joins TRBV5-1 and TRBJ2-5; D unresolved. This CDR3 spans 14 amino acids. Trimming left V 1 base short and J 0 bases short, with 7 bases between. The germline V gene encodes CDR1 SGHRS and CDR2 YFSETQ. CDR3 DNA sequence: TGCGCCAGCAGCTTGTTAGCCAACCAAGAGACCCAGTACTTC. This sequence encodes CASSLLANQETQYF. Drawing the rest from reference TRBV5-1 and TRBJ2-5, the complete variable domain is KAGVTQTPRYLIKTRGQQVTLSCSPISGHRSVSWYQQTPGQGLQFLFEYFSETQRNKGNFPGRFSGRQFSNSRSEMNVSTLELGDSALYLCASSLLANQETQYFGPGTRLLVL.

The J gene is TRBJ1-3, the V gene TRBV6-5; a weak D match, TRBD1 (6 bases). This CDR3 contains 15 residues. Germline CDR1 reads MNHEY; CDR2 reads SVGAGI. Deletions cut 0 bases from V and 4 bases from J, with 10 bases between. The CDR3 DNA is TGTGCCAGCAGTTACTCCGGGACACAGGGAAACACCATATATTTT. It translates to CASSYSGTQGNTIYF.

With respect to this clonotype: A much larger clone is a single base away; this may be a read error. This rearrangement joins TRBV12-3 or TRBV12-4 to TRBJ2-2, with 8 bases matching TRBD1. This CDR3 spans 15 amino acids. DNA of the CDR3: TGTGCCGGCAGGCAGGGGGCTCGAGGGACCGGGGAGCTGTTTTTT. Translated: CAGRQGARGTGELFF.

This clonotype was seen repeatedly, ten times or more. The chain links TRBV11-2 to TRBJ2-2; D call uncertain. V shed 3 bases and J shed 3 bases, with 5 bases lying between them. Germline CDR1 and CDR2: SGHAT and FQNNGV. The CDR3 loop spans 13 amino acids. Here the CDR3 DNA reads TGTGCCAGCAGCTTTGGGTACACCGGGGAGCTGTTTTTT. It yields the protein CASSFGYTGELFF.

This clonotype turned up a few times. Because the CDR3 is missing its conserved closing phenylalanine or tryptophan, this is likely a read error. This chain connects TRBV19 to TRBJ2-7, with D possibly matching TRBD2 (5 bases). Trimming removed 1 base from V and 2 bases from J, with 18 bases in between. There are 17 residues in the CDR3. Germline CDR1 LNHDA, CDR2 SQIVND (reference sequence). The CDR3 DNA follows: TGTGCCAGTAGTATAGGGATCGGCGGAGGTGCTACCTACGAGCAGTACTCC. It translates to CASSIGIGGGATYEQYS.

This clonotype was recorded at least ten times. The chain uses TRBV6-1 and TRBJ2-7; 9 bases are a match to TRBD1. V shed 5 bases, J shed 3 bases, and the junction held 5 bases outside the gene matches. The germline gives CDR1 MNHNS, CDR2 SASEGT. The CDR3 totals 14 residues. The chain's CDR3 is CASSSGQGFYEQYF. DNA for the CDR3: TGTGCCAGCAGTTCCGGACAGGGGTTCTACGAGCAGTACTTC.